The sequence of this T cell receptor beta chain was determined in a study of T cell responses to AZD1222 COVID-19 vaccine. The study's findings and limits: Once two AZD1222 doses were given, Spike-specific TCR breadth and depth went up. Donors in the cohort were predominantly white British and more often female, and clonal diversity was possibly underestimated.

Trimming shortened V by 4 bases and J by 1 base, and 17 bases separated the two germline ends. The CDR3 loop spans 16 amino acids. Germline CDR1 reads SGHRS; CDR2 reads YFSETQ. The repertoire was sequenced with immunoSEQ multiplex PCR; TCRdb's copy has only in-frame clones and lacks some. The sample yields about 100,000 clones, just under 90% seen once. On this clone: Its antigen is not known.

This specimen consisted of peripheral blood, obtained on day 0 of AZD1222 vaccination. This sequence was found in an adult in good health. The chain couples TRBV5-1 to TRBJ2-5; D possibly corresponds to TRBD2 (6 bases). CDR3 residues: CASSPGVQFAQETQYF. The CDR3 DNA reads TGCGCCAGCAGCCCGGGGGTACAGTTTGCCCAAGAGACCCAGTACTTC.